The 29 T cell receptor beta chains listed next were all sequenced from one sample in a study of CD8 T cells in Susac syndrome. When the RNA was reverse transcribed, random hexamers were used with an input of about 0.5 to 1 ug. TCRdb analysed the immunoSEQ multiplex PCR reads with MiXCR anew, one entry per CDR3 protein. Of about 200,000 distinct CDR3 sequences in the sample, 85% to 95% were seen once. The sample was CD4+ T cells from PBMCs. These receptors were obtained from a human donor in good health.

This chain joins TRBV12-3 or TRBV12-4 and TRBJ2-5; 9 bases align to TRBD1. The CDR3 totals 16 residues. J lost 4 bases, V lost 3 bases, and 9 bases had no gene match. The CDR3 protein is CASSFGSGTGTETQYF. The CDR3 region has the DNA TGTGCCAGCAGTTTTGGGTCGGGGACAGGGACAGAGACCCAGTACTTC.

The V call is TRBV24-1, the J call TRBJ2-5; D unresolved. Deletions cut 0 bases from V and 5 bases from J, with 3 bases between. Germline-derived CDR1 and CDR2 are KGHDR and SFDVKD. The CDR3 consists of 12 residues. The CDR3 nucleotides read TGTGCCACCAGTGATTTGGGGGAGACCCAGTACTTC. Translation: CATSDLGETQYF.

V and J are TRBV27 and TRBJ2-5; D possibly corresponds to TRBD2 (7 bases). Trimming pared 5 bases from V and 7 bases from J, leaving 23 bases between. The length of the CDR3 is 16 residues. Germline values: CDR1 MNHEY, CDR2 SMNVEV (reference sequence). The chain's CDR3 is CASSNGFAGAGGTQYF. The CDR3 nucleotides are TGTGCCAGCAGTAACGGGTTTGCGGGGGCCGGAGGGACCCAGTACTTC.

J is TRBJ1-2 and V is TRBV28; maybe TRBD1 (5 bases). This CDR3 spans 11 amino acids. V gave up 3 bases and J gave up 13 bases, with 12 bases separating them. The V gene's germline CDR1 is MDHEN and CDR2 SYDVKM. In DNA, the CDR3 is TGTGCCAGCAGTTTGACCAGGGCTCGCACCTTC. Translating gives CASSLTRARTF.

This sequence joins TRBV20-1 and TRBJ2-2, with D perhaps matching TRBD2 (5 bases). The V end lost 5 bases, the J end lost 1 base, and 14 bases lay between the germline ends. The CDR3 is 15 amino acids. The germline V gene encodes CDR1 DFQATT and CDR2 SNEGSKA (reference sequence). As DNA, the CDR3 is TGCAGTGCTGGCAGAGGGCGGGTGAACACCGGGGAGCTGTTTTTT. The encoded protein is CSAGRGRVNTGELFF.

V gene TRBV7-2 combines with J gene TRBJ2-3, with D perhaps matching TRBD2 (5 bases). V was shortened by 2 bases and J by 5 bases, with 14 bases between the two germline ends. The CDR3 is made up of 15 amino acids. Germline assignment: CDR1 SGHTA and CDR2 FQGNSA. CDR3 bases: TGTGCCAGCAGCTTATCCGGGCCAGGACTAGATACGCAGTATTTT. It yields the protein CASSLSGPGLDTQYF.

The chain recombines TRBV3-1 with TRBJ2-2, with D hard to call. The germline V gene encodes CDR1 LGHDT and CDR2 YNNKEL (reference sequence). There are 11 residues in the CDR3. Trimming cost V 3 bases and J 8 bases, with 4 bases left between them. CDR3 coding DNA: TGTGCCAGCAGCCATTCTGGGGAGCTGTTTTTT. Protein sequence: CASSHSGELFF. Full variable domain (rest looked up from reference TRBV3-1 and TRBJ2-2): DTAVSQTPKYLVTQMGNDKSIKCEQNLGHDTMYWYKQDSKKFLKIMFSYNNKELIINETVPNRFSPKSPDKAHLNLHINSLELGDSAVYFCASSHSGELFFGEGSRLTVL.

V gene TRBV20-1 combines with J gene TRBJ1-2; no clear D. The CDR3 extends over 11 amino acids. The ends were cut back, 8 bases at V and 1 base at J, with 8 bases in the middle. CDR1 is DFQATT and CDR2 is SNEGSKA in the germline V gene (reference sequence). The CDR3 DNA sequence: TGCAGTACCCGTTTTAACTATGGCTACACCTTC. Translation: CSTRFNYGYTF.

The chain employs TRBV29-1 and TRBJ1-5, with 7 bases matching TRBD1. V trimming: 7 bases; J trimming: 0 bases; junction bases outside the gene matches: 6. Germline-derived CDR1 and CDR2 are SQVTM and ANQGSEA. The CDR3 extends over 14 amino acids. The CDR3 loop reads CSARGIGSNQPQHF. DNA for the CDR3: TGCAGCGCCAGGGGGATTGGTAGCAATCAGCCCCAGCATTTT.

The chain uses TRBV5-6 and TRBJ2-7, with unresolved D. CDR1 is SGHDT and CDR2 is YYEEEE in the germline V gene. V shed 6 bases and J shed 2 bases, with 12 bases lying between them. The CDR3 contains 13 residues. Here the CDR3 DNA reads TGTGCCAGCAATACCCTCGGCGCCTACGAGCAGTACGTC. Translating gives CASNTLGAYEQYV.

This rearrangement joins TRBV29-1 to TRBJ2-1; 10 bases match TRBD1. CDR1 and CDR2 (germline): SQVTM, ANQGSEA. V was clipped by 7 bases and J by 5 bases; unmatched bases: 5. CDR3 length: 13 amino acids. In DNA, the CDR3 is TGCAGCGCGGGACAGGGGTTGGACAATGAGCAGTTCTTC. Translation gives CSAGQGLDNEQFF.

The rearrangement joins TRBV30 to TRBJ1-3; D gene unclear. Germline CDR1 GTSNPN, CDR2 SVGIG (reference sequence). V lost 8 bases and J 3 bases, leaving 8 bases between the germline ends. The CDR3 sequence is 11 residues long. CDR3 amino acids: CAESNGNTIYF. CDR3 nucleotides: TGTGCCGAATCGAATGGAAACACCATATATTTT.

The chain recombines TRBV2 with TRBJ2-3; D uncertain. This CDR3 contains 14 residues. The V end lost 5 bases, the J end lost 0 bases, and 9 bases lay between the germline ends. Germline CDR1 and CDR2: SNHLY and FYNNEI. CDR3 region: CASSNVLSTDTQYF. As DNA, the CDR3 is TGTGCCAGCAGTAACGTTCTTAGCACAGATACGCAGTATTTT.

This sequence joins TRBV7-9 and TRBJ1-4; D perhaps matches TRBD1 (5 bases). Germline V gene lookup returns CDR1 SEHNR and CDR2 FQNEAQ (reference sequence). This CDR3 has 15 amino acids. The V end was cut by 1 base, the J end by 7 bases, with 13 bases between. CDR3 nucleotides: TGTGCCAGCAGCTTAGACGGGACCCCCGGTGAAAAACTGTTTTTT. It encodes CASSLDGTPGEKLFF.

The rearrangement uses TRBV5-4 and TRBJ1-2; 8 positions agree with TRBD1. Germline values: CDR1 SGHNT, CDR2 YYREEE (reference sequence). This CDR3 is 13 amino acids long. Trimming at V came to 3 bases and at J to 3 bases, leaving 1 base not matched to a gene. CDR3 sequence reads: CASSWDRHYGYTF. The CDR3 DNA is TGTGCCAGCAGCTGGGACAGGCACTATGGCTACACCTTC. The complete variable domain, with remaining parts taken from reference TRBV5-4 and TRBJ1-2, reads ETGVTQSPTHLIKTRGQQVTLRCSSQSGHNTVSWYQQALGQGPQFIFQYYREEENGRGNFPPRFSGLQFPNYSSELNVNALELDDSALYLCASSWDRHYGYTFGSGTRLTVV.

The table lists this clonotype with a few counts. The chain links TRBV29-1 to TRBJ2-5; possible D gene TRBD1, 7 bases. The V end lost 7 bases, the J end lost 5 bases, and 17 bases lay between the germline ends. Germline CDR1 SQVTM, CDR2 ANQGSEA. This CDR3 has 13 residues. As DNA, the CDR3 is TGCAGCGCGGTGGGACAGAGCGGGGAGACCCAGTACTTC. Translated, it gives CSAVGQSGETQYF.

This chain uses TRBV20-1 with TRBJ1-5; no firm D call. Trimming took off 3 bases at V and 0 bases at J, with 6 bases between the two ends. The germline gives CDR1 DFQATT, CDR2 SNEGSKA (reference sequence). The CDR3 sequence is 13 residues long. CDR3 in DNA: TGCAGTGCTAGCCCCCCTAGCAATCAGCCCCAGCATTTT. Its protein is CSASPPSNQPQHF.

This chain connects TRBV30 to TRBJ2-1; D not resolved. The V and J ends lost 2 bases and 10 bases respectively, with 15 bases between them. This CDR3 comprises 13 residues. Germline CDR1 GTSNPN, CDR2 SVGIG (reference sequence). The CDR3 protein is CAWSHGEVREQFF. CDR3 bases: TGTGCCTGGAGTCACGGTGAGGTCAGGGAGCAGTTCTTC.

The gene calls are TRBV11-2 and TRBJ2-1; D not resolved. The V gene's germline CDR1 is SGHAT and CDR2 FQNNGV. There are 13 residues in the CDR3. The V gene lost 5 bases and the J gene lost 4 bases, with 9 bases spanning the gap. Written as DNA, the CDR3 is TGTGCCAGCAGCCCCCCCGAGTACAATGAGCAGTTCTTC. This translates into CASSPPEYNEQFF.

The rearrangement joins TRBV4-3 to TRBJ1-2, with D uncertain. The CDR3 contains 13 residues. Trimming removed 3 bases at V and 6 bases at J, with 11 bases between. Germline V gives CDR1 LGHNA, CDR2 YSLEER. CDR3 sequence (DNA): TGCGCCAGCAGCCAGGAAAGAGCGAATGGCTACACCTTC. It is translated as CASSQERANGYTF.

The V and J genes are TRBV12-3 or TRBV12-4 and TRBJ2-1; 8 nucleotides align to TRBD2. The CDR3 contains 14 residues. Unmatched junction bases numbered 2, after V lost 4 bases and J lost 3 bases. Here the CDR3 reads CASSSGTSYNEQFF. CDR3 bases: TGTGCCAGCAGTTCCGGGACTAGCTACAATGAGCAGTTCTTC.

Written as DNA, the CDR3 is TGCAGCGTTGAAGCCGGAAGGACAGCCTCTGGAAACACCATATATTTT. It is translated as CSVEAGRTASGNTIYF. V gene TRBV29-1 combines with J gene TRBJ1-3; tentatively, D is TRBD1 (6 bases). The CDR3 has 16 residues. Germline CDR1 SQVTM, CDR2 ANQGSEA. V dropped 1 base and J dropped 0 bases, with 13 bases sitting between them.

The chain recombines TRBV6-5 with TRBJ1-2; TRBD1 agrees at 7 bases. The CDR3 extends over 13 amino acids. In germline, CDR1 is MNHEY, CDR2 SVGAGI. J gave up 7 bases and V 4 bases, and 6 bases lay outside the gene matches. The CDR3 sequence is CASSLTGMVGYTF. CDR3 bases: TGTGCCAGCAGTTTGACAGGGATGGTTGGCTACACCTTC.

The chain links TRBV25-1 to TRBJ1-1, with 8 bases aligning to TRBD1. V trimming: 7 bases; J trimming: 0 bases; junction bases outside the gene matches: 4. This CDR3 has 14 residues. Germline V gene sequence: CDR1 MGHDK, CDR2 SYGVNS. The CDR3 spells CASITTGVNTEAFF. For the CDR3, the DNA is TGTGCCAGCATCACGACAGGGGTGAACACTGAAGCTTTCTTT.

The chain has TRBV12-3 or TRBV12-4 and TRBJ1-2, with 7 nucleotides matching TRBD1. After removal of 7 bases from V and 7 bases from J, the junction contained 12 bases not matched to a gene. The CDR3 has 14 amino acids. CDR3 region: CASTTTGPWGGYTF. The CDR3 DNA follows: TGTGCCAGCACTACGACAGGGCCTTGGGGTGGCTACACCTTC.

This chain uses TRBV3-1 with TRBJ2-2; possibly TRBD1 for D (5 bases). This CDR3 region has 15 residues. V lost 4 bases and J lost 0, with 9 bases in between. CDR1 is LGHDT and CDR2 is YNNKEL in the germline V gene (reference sequence). CDR3 DNA: TGTGCCAGCAGCCCCAGGGCTACGAACACCGGGGAGCTGTTTTTT. The encoded protein is CASSPRATNTGELFF.

The chain recombines TRBV9 with TRBJ2-7; D is uncertain. V was trimmed by 0 bases and J by 6 bases, leaving 7 bases between them. The CDR3 contains 12 residues. The V gene's germline CDR1 is SGDLS and CDR2 YYNGEE. The CDR3 spells CASSVGLGEQYF. In nucleotides, the CDR3 is TGTGCCAGCAGCGTAGGGCTGGGCGAGCAGTACTTC. Drawing the rest from reference TRBV9 and TRBJ2-7, the complete variable domain is DSGVTQTPKHLITATGQRVTLRCSPRSGDLSVYWYQQSLDQGLQFLIQYYNGEERAKGNILERFSAQQFPDLHSELNLSSLELGDSALYFCASSVGLGEQYFGPGTRLTVT.

V usage is TRBV5-4 and J usage is TRBJ2-3, with 13 bases aligning to TRBD2. The CDR3 consists of 15 residues. The J segment lost 8 bases and the V segment lost 3 bases, leaving 6 bases of the junction unmatched. Germline values: CDR1 SGHNT, CDR2 YYREEE (reference sequence). The CDR3, as DNA: TGTGCCAGCAGCTCTCCGGGACTAGCGGGGAGTACGCAGTATTTT. Translated, it gives CASSSPGLAGSTQYF.

V is TRBV7-8 and J is TRBJ2-3, with TRBD2 as a possible D gene (6 bases). This CDR3 is 12 amino acids long. V lost 6 bases, J lost 9 bases, and 13 bases lay in between. Germline loops: CDR1 SGHVS, CDR2 FQNEAQ. The CDR3 reads CASSPRDSTQYF. The CDR3 coding sequence is TGTGCCAGCAGTCCACGGGACTCCACGCAGTATTTT.